This T cell receptor beta chain was profiled in a study of long-term antiretroviral therapy in people with HIV. It was version v3.0 of the immunoSEQ assay that was run at survey level. Method: immunoSEQ multiplex PCR; TCRdb's copy keeps in-frame clones and lacks some. The sample has some 30,000 clones, approximately 89% seen once; the top ten hold around 4.2%. Germline-derived CDR1 and CDR2 are SGHTA and FQGNSA. The ends were cut back, 2 bases at V and 7 bases at J, with 24 bases in the middle. The CDR3 has 18 residues. This TCR was recovered from a man between 18 and 35 years old with HIV. The chain links TRBV7-2 to TRBJ1-3; tentatively, D is TRBD1 (5 bases). The specimen comprised unsorted PBMCs, sampled 3.1 years after starting antiretroviral therapy. The CDR3 bases are TGTGCCAGCAGCTTACGGGGCTTGTTCGTCTTAGGGTCTAACACCATATATTTT. Encoded protein: CASSLRGLFVLGSNTIYF.